Detailed here is one T cell receptor beta chain. Its antigen is not known. Trimming pared 4 bases from V and 2 bases from J, leaving 8 bases between. The CDR3 consists of 13 residues. The germline gives CDR1 LGHDT, CDR2 YNNKEL (reference sequence). This sample is drawn from a study of T cell repertoires in cytomegalovirus infection. Study-level background: Recently identified HLA-C-restricted and well-studied HLA-B-restricted CMV epitopes were used. Carrying CMV and the relevant HLA type showed in public TCR beta signatures.

Study results and caveats: The cumulative frequency of public TCR beta families distinguished individuals who carried CMV together with the relevant HLA. HLA-C-restricted CMV-specific TCR beta clonotypes were dominant in the ex vivo response.

TCRdb used MiXCR to reprocess the reads, holding one entry per CDR3 protein. The sample has about 340,000 distinct CDR3 sequences; roughly 28% are singletons. V is TRBV3-1 and J is TRBJ2-5; D perhaps matches TRBD2 (5 bases). The sample consisted of cultured PBMCs, taken from culture after CMV antigen stimulation. The clonotype comes from a human donor in good health (CMV status not recorded). Some clones in this sample may be carry-over from other donors' samples. The CDR3 sequence is CASSPTGQETQYF. The DNA of the CDR3 is TGTGCCAGCAGCCCCACGGGGCAAGAGACCCAGTACTTC.